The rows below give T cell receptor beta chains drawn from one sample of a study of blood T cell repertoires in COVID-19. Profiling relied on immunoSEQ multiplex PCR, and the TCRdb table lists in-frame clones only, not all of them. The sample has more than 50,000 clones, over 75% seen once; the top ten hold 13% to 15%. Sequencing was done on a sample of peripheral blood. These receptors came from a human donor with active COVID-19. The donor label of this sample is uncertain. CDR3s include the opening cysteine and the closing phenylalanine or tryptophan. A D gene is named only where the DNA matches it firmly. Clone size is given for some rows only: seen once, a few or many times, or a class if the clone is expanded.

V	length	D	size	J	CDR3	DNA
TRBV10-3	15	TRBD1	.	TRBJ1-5	CAISGGQVSNQPQHF	TGTGCCATCAGTGGGGGACAGGTTAGCAATCAGCCCCAGCATTTT
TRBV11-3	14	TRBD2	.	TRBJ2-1	CASSSSGRGGEQFF	TGTGCCAGCAGCTCGAGCGGGAGGGGAGGTGAGCAGTTCTTC
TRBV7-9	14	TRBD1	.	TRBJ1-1	CASSLTGKSAEAFF	TGTGCCAGCAGCCTGACAGGGAAAAGCGCTGAAGCTTTCTTT
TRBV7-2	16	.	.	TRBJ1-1	CASSLVWGRVNTEAFF	TGTGCCAGCAGCTTAGTCTGGGGGCGGGTGAACACTGAAGCTTTCTTT
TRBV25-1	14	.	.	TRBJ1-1	CASSTAGRNTEAFF	TGTGCCAGCAGTACGGCAGGCAGGAACACTGAAGCTTTCTTT
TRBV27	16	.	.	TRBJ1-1	CASSLTAGAGYTEAFF	TGTGCCAGCAGTTTAACGGCAGGGGCGGGTTACACTGAAGCTTTCTTT
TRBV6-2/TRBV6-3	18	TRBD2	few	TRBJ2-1	CASSYRARASGGYNEQFF	TGTGCCAGCAGTTACCGGGCGCGGGCTAGCGGGGGATACAATGAGCAGTTCTTC
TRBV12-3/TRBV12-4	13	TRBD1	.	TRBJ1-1	CASSFRGRPEAFF	TGTGCCAGCAGTTTCAGGGGGCGCCCTGAAGCTTTCTTT
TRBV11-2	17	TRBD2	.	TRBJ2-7	CASSLVFGVAGGDEQYF	TGTGCCAGCAGCTTAGTGTTTGGAGTAGCGGGAGGGGACGAGCAGTACTTC
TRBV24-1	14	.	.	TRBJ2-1	CATSDAGTVNEQFF	TGTGCCACCAGTGATGCCGGGACTGTCAATGAGCAGTTCTTC
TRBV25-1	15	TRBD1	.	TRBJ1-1	CASSEAGGANTEAFF	TGTGCCAGCAGTGAAGCAGGGGGCGCGAACACTGAAGCTTTCTTT
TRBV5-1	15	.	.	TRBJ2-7	CASSRYQGGSYEQYF	TGCGCCAGCAGCCGGTACCAAGGGGGCTCCTACGAGCAGTACTTC
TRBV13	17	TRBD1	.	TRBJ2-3	CASSPEQGARNTDTQYF	TGTGCCAGCAGTCCCGAACAGGGGGCGCGTAACACAGATACGCAGTATTTT
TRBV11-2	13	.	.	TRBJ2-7	CASSFPTVYEQYF	TGTGCCAGCAGCTTTCCGACAGTCTACGAGCAGTACTTC
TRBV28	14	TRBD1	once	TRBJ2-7	CASSWDSRGYEQYF	TGTGCCAGCAGTTGGGACAGCCGAGGGTACGAGCAGTACTTC
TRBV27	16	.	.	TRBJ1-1	CASSRQVIDSWTEAFF	TGTGCCAGCAGCCGCCAAGTCATTGACAGTTGGACTGAAGCTTTCTTT
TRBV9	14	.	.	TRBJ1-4	CASTQGMTNEKLFF	TGTGCCAGCACGCAGGGGATGACTAATGAAAAACTGTTTTTT
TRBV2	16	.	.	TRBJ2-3	CASSEGQTTSTDTQYF	TGTGCCAGCAGTGAAGGACAGACAACTAGCACAGATACGCAGTATTTT
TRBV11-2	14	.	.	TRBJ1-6	CASSSRGFNSPLHF	TGTGCCAGCAGCTCACGGGGTTTCAATTCACCCCTCCACTTT
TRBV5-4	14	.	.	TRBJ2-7	CASSSKQGSYEQYF	TGTGCCAGCAGCTCCAAACAGGGATCTTACGAGCAGTACTTC
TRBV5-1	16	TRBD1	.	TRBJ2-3	CASSFGDRVVTDTQYF	TGCGCCAGCAGCTTCGGGGACAGGGTGGTTACAGATACGCAGTATTTT
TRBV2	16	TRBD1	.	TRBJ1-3	CASNPQGASSGNTIYF	TGTGCCAGCAACCCCCAGGGGGCGAGCTCTGGAAACACCATATATTTT
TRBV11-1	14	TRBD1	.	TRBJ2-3	CASSSRQGRDTQYF	TGTGCCAGCAGCTCTCGACAGGGACGAGATACGCAGTATTTT
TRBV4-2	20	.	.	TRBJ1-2	CASSQDPFGVTVRIGGGYTF	TGTGCCAGCAGCCAAGATCCCTTTGGCGTTACGGTCCGCATAGGAGGAGGCTACACCTTC
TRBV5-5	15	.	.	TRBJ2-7	CASSLAPTASYEQYF	TGTGCCAGCAGCTTAGCACCCACAGCTTCCTACGAGCAGTACTTC
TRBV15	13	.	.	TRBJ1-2	CATSLLAGDGYTF	TGTGCCACCAGCCTTCTCGCGGGGGATGGCTACACCTTC
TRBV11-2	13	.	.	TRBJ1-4	CASSLEPTEKLFF	TGTGCCAGCAGCTTGGAGCCAACTGAAAAACTGTTTTTT
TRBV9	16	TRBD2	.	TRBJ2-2	CASSVGLAGNTGELFF	TGTGCCAGCAGCGTCGGACTAGCGGGGAACACCGGGGAGCTGTTTTTT
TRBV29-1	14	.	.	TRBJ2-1	CSVVTDSSYNEQFF	TGCAGCGTTGTAACGGACAGCTCCTACAATGAGCAGTTCTTC
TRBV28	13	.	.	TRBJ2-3	CASSPPSTDTQYF	TGTGCCAGCAGTCCCCCTAGCACAGATACGCAGTATTTT
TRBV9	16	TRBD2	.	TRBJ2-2	CASSVGRGDNTGELFF	TGTGCCAGCAGCGTAGGACGGGGGGATAACACCGGGGAGCTGTTTTTT
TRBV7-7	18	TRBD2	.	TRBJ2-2	CASSQRLAGGGNTGELFF	TGTGCTAGCAGCCAGCGGCTGGCGGGAGGCGGGAATACCGGGGAGCTGTTTTTT
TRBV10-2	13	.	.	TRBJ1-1	CATMLLSGTEAFF	TGCGCCACCATGCTTTTGTCGGGCACTGAAGCTTTCTTT